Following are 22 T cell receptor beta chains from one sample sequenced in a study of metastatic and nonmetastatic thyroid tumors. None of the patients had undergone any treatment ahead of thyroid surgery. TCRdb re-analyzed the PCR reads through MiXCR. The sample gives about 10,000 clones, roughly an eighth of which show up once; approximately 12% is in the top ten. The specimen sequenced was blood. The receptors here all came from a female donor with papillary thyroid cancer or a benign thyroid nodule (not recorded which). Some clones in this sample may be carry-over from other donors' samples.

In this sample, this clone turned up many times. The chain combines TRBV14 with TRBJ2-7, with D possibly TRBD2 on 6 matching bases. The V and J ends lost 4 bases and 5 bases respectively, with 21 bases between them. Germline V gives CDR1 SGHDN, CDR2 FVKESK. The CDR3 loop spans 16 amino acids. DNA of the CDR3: TGTGCCAGCAGCCCGCGGGGCGGGGCCCGCCGGGACGAGCAGTACTTC. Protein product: CASSPRGGARRDEQYF.

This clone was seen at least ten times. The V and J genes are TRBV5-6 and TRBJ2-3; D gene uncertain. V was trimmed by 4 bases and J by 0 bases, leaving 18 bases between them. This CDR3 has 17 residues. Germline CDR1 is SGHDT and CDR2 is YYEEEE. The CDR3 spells CASSPGPGGTSTDTQYF. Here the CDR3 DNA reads TGTGCCAGCAGCCCTGGGCCGGGCGGTACTAGCACAGATACGCAGTATTTT.

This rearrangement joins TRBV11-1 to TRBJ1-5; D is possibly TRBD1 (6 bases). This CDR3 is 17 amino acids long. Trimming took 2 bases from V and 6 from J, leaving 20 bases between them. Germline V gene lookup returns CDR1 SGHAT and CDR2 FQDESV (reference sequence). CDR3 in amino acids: CASSLSPPGVCGQPQHF. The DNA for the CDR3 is TGTGCCAGCAGCTTATCCCCCCCAGGGGTCTGCGGTCAGCCCCAGCATTTT.

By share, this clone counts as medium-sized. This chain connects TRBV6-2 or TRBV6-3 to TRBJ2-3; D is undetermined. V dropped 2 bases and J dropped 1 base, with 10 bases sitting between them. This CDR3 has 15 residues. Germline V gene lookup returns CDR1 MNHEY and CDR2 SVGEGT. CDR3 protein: CASSYPQIGTDTQYF. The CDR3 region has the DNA TGTGCCAGCAGTTACCCACAGATTGGCACAGATACGCAGTATTTT.

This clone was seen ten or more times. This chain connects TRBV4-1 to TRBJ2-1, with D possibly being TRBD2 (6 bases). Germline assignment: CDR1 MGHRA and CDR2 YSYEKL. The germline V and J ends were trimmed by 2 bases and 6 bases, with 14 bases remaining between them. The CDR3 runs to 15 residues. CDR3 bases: TGCGCCAGCAGCCAATTCGGGACTCCCTTCAATGAGCAGTTCTTC. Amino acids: CASSQFGTPFNEQFF.

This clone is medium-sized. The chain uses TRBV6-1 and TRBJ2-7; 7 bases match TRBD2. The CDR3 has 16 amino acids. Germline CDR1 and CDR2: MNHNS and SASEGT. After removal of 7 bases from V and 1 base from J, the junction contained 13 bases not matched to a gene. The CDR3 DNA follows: TGTGCCAGCACCCAAAGGGGCGGGAGTAGTTCCTACGAGCAGTACTTC. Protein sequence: CASTQRGGSSSYEQYF.

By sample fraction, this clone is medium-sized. DNA of the CDR3: TGTGCCAGCAGACCCAGACTAGCGGCGAACACCGGGGAGCTGTTTTTT. This gives the protein CASRPRLAANTGELFF. The chain recombines TRBV6-1 with TRBJ2-2; 9 nucleotides agree with TRBD2. Germline lookup yields CDR1 MNHNS and CDR2 SASEGT. The junction had 5 bases not matched to a gene; V was cut back by 6 bases and J by 0 bases. This CDR3 comprises 16 residues.

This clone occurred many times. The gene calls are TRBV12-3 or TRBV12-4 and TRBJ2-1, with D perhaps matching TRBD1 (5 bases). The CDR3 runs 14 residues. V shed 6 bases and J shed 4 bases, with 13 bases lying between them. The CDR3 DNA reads TGTGCCAGCAGCCCTATAGACAGATACAATGAGCAGTTCTTC. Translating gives CASSPIDRYNEQFF.

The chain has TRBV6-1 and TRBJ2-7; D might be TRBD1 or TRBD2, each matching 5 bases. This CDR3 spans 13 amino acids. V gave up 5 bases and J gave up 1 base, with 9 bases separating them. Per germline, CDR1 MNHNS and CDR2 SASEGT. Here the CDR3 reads CASSRGDSYEQYF. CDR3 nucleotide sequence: TGTGCCAGCAGTAGAGGGGATTCCTACGAGCAGTACTTC.

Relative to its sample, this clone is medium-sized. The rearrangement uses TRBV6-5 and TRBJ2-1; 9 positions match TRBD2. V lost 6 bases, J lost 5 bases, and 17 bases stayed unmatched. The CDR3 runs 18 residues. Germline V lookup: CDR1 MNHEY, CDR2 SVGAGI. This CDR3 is CASRVQVGAGGLNNEQFF. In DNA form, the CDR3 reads TGTGCCAGCAGGGTCCAGGTGGGAGCGGGAGGACTTAACAATGAGCAGTTCTTC.

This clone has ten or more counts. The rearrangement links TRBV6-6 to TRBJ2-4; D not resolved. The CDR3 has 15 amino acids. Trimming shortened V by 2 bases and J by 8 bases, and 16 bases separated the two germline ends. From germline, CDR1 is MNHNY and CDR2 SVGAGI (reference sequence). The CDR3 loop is CASSYATTGGDIQYF. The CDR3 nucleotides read TGTGCCAGCAGTTACGCAACTACGGGTGGGGACATTCAGTACTTC.

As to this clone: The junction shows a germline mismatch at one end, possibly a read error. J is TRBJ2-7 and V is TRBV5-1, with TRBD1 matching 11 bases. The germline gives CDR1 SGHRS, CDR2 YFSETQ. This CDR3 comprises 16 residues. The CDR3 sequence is CASSPHGTGGAYEKYF. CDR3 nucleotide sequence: TGCGCCAGCAGTCCCCACGGGACAGGGGGGGCCTACGAGAAGTACTTC. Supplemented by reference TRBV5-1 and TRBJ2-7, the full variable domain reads KAGVTQTPRYLIKTRGQQVTLSCSPISGHRSVSWYQQTPGQGLQFLFEYFSETQRNKGNFPGRFSGRQFSNSRSEMNVSTLELGDSALYLCASSPHGTGGAYEKYFGPGTRLTVT.

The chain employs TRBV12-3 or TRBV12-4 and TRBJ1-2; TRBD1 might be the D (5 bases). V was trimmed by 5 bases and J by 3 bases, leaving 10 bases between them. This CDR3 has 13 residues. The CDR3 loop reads CASSPGTYYGYTF. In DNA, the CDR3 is TGTGCCAGCAGTCCCGGGACGTACTATGGCTACACCTTC.

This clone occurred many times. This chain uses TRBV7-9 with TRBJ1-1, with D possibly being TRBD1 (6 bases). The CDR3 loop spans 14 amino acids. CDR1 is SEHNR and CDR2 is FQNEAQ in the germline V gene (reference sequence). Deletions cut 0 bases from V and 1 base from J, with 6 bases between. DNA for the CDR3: TGTGCCAGCAGCTTAGCGGGACAGAACACTGAAGCTTTCTTT. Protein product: CASSLAGQNTEAFF.

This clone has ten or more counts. The CDR3 loop reads CASSQTGDPNFRETQYF. The CDR3 coding sequence is TGTGCCAGCAGCCAAACAGGAGACCCCAACTTCCGCGAGACCCAGTACTTC. The V and J genes are TRBV9 and TRBJ2-5; TRBD1 might be the D (5 bases). The CDR3 contains 17 residues. Germline values: CDR1 SGDLS, CDR2 YYNGEE. Trimming took off 4 bases at V and 5 bases at J, with 24 bases between the two ends.

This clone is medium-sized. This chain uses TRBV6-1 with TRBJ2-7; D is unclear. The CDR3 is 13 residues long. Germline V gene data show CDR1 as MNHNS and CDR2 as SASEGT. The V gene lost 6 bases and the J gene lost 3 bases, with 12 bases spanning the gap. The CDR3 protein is CASSLQNLYEQYF. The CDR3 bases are TGTGCCAGCAGCTTACAGAACCTCTACGAGCAGTACTTC.

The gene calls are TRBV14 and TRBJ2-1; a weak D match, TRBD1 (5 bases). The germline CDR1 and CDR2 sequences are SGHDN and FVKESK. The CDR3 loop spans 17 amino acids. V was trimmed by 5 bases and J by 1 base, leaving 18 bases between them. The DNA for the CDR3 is TGTGCCAGCAGCACTCATCCTAGGGGCCCATCCTACAATGAGCAGTTCTTC. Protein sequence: CASSTHPRGPSYNEQFF.

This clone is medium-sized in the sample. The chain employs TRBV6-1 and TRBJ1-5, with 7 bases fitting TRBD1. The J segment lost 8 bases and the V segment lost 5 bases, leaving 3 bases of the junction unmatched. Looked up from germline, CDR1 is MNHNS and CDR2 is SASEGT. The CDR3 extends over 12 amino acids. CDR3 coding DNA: TGTGCCAGCAGTCGACAGGGAGAGCCCCAGCATTTT. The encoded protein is CASSRQGEPQHF.

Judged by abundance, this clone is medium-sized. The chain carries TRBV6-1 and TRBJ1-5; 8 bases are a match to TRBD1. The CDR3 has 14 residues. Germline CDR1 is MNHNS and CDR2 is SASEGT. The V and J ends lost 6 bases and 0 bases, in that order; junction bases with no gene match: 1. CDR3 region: CASSGQGSNQPQHF. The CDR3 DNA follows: TGTGCCAGCAGCGGACAGGGTAGCAATCAGCCCCAGCATTTT.

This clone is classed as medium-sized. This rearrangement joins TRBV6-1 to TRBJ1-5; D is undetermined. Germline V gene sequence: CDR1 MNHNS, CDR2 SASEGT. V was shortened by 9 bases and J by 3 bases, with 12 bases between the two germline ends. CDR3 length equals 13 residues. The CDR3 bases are TGTGCCAGTGCAGAAGTCAACAATCAGCCCCAGCATTTT. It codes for CASAEVNNQPQHF.

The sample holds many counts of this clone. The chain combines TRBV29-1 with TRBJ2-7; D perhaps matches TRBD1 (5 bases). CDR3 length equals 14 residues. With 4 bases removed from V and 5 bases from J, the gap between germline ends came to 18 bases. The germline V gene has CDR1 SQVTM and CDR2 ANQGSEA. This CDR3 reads CSVGSGQGGDEQYF. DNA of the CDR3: TGCAGCGTTGGTTCCGGGCAGGGTGGCGACGAGCAGTACTTC.

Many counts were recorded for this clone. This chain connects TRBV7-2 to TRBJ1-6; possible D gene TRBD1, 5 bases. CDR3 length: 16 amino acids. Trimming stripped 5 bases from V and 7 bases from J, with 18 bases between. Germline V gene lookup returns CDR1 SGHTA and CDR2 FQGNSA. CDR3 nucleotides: TGTGCCAGCAGCGAACTGGGGGGGGTGAACAATTCACCCCTCCACTTT. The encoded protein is CASSELGGVNNSPLHF. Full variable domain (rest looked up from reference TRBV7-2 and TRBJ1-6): GAGVSQSPSNKVTEKGKDVELRCDPISGHTALYWYRQSLGQGLEFLIYFQGNSAPDKSGLPSDRFSAERTGGSVSTLTIQRTQQEDSAVYLCASSELGGVNNSPLHFGNGTRLTVT.